The sequence of this TCR beta chain was determined in a study of shared clonotypes between healthy human individuals. Adult Caucasians living in Nashville, Tennessee made up all of the donors. The study separated CD4+ cells into CD45RA+ naive and CD45RA-negative memory subsets. For this clone: What it binds is not known.

CDR1 is MDHEN, CDR2 SYDVKM, per germline. CDR3 size: 17 residues. V lost 5 bases, J lost 0 bases, and 19 bases lay in between. Study-wide results and limits: Although depth was large, rarefaction showed that sequencing of the sorted subsets was incomplete.

The repertoire was sequenced with immunoSEQ multiplex PCR; TCRdb's copy has only in-frame clones and lacks some. The top ten clones hold roughly 0.39% of a sample with about 2.4 million clones, 80% to 95% of them seen once. This chain connects TRBV28 to TRBJ1-1, with D perhaps matching TRBD1 (6 bases). The specimen was naive CD4+ T cells from PBMCs. Subset in this sample: CD45RA+ positively selected. The receptor comes from a man in his late teens or twenties in good health. Some clones in this sample may be carry-over from other donors' samples. The CDR3 region has the DNA TGTGCCAGCAGTCAGGACAGCTACCAGTACATGAACACTGAAGCTTTCTTT. Translation: CASSQDSYQYMNTEAFF. The full variable domain, completed using reference TRBV28 and TRBJ1-1, is DVKVTQSSRYLVKRTGEKVFLECVQDMDHENMFWYRQDPGLGLRLIYFSYDVKMKEKGDIPEGYSVSREKKERFSLILESASTNQTSMYLCASSQDSYQYMNTEAFFGQGTRLTVV.